Below are 28 T cell receptor beta chains sequenced from a single sample in a study of beta chain features in type 1 diabetes. TCRB transcripts that were expressed got sequenced, as all of the isolated RNA had been reverse transcribed. Here immunoSEQ multiplex PCR was the method, and the copy in TCRdb shows in-frame clones only, minus some. The sample shows about 330,000 clones, about 11% of them seen only once. Sequenced material: naive CD4+ T cells from blood. The receptors here all came from a woman in her twenties or thirties in good health.

The chain is built from TRBV28 and TRBJ2-3; 8 nucleotides agree with TRBD1. With V trimmed by 5 bases and J by 0 bases, 13 bases remained unmatched. CDR3 length equals 18 residues. Germline-derived CDR1 and CDR2 are MDHEN and SYDVKM. As DNA, the CDR3 is TGTGCCAGCAGTCCTTACTGGGACGGGACAGGTAGCACAGATACGCAGTATTTT. This sequence encodes CASSPYWDGTGSTDTQYF. Full variable domain (remainder filled in from reference TRBV28 and TRBJ2-3): DVKVTQSSRYLVKRTGEKVFLECVQDMDHENMFWYRQDPGLGLRLIYFSYDVKMKEKGDIPEGYSVSREKKERFSLILESASTNQTSMYLCASSPYWDGTGSTDTQYFGPGTRLTVL.

This clone was detected once. This chain uses TRBV11-2 with TRBJ2-7; tentatively, D is TRBD1 (6 bases). This CDR3 is built from 16 residues. CDR1 and CDR2 (germline): SGHAT, FQNNGV. The V and J ends lost 4 bases and 0 bases respectively, with 16 bases between them. CDR3 sequence reads: CASSSLDRKLSYEQYF. In DNA form, the CDR3 reads TGTGCCAGCAGCTCCTTGGACAGAAAACTCTCCTACGAGCAGTACTTC.

This clone was seen a handful of times. The genes are TRBV19 and TRBJ1-1; D is uncertain. CDR3 length: 14 amino acids. V lost 5 bases and J 5 bases, leaving 15 bases between the germline ends. Germline V lookup: CDR1 LNHDA, CDR2 SQIVND (reference sequence). Written as DNA, the CDR3 is TGTGCCAGTAGTGGAGGAACATTAAGGACTGAAGCTTTCTTT. This encodes CASSGGTLRTEAFF.

The chain has TRBV5-6 and TRBJ2-3, with 8 bases lining up with TRBD2. From germline, CDR1 is SGHDT and CDR2 YYEEEE. The CDR3 is made up of 16 amino acids. J was trimmed by 4 bases and V by 3 bases; bases with no gene match: 10. The CDR3 DNA reads TGTGCCAGCAGCTCCCGTCTAGCGGGTGGATCAGATACGCAGTATTTT. Protein product: CASSSRLAGGSDTQYF.

The V and J genes are TRBV11-1 and TRBJ1-1, with 9 bases that match TRBD1. Germline V lookup: CDR1 SGHAT, CDR2 FQDESV (reference sequence). With 5 bases clipped from V and 6 bases from J, the junction kept 13 bases outside the gene matches. CDR3 length equals 16 residues. CDR3 sequence (DNA): TGTGCCAGCAGCCGACGATCCGGGACAGGGAGTCCTGAAGCTTTCTTT. It codes for CASSRRSGTGSPEAFF.

This clone was seen more than once but under ten times. The gene calls are TRBV30 and TRBJ1-3, with no clear D. This CDR3 has 11 amino acids. Germline CDR1 is GTSNPN and CDR2 is SVGIG (reference sequence). V shed 0 bases and J shed 8 bases, with 5 bases lying between them. The CDR3 region is CAWSVGDTIYF. The CDR3 DNA is TGTGCCTGGAGTGTCGGGGACACCATATATTTT.

The V call is TRBV18, the J call TRBJ2-1; 10 bases align to TRBD2. V gave up 3 bases and J gave up 8 bases; unmatched junction bases: 10. Germline V lookup: CDR1 KGHSH, CDR2 LQKENI. CDR3 length: 16 amino acids. The CDR3 DNA is TGTGCCAGCTCACCCTCGCTAGCGGGAGCCTCCGATGAGCAGTTCTTC. This encodes CASSPSLAGASDEQFF.

The V and J genes are TRBV9 and TRBJ1-2; a possible D gene is TRBD1 (5 bases). Between the trimmed V and J ends, which lost 5 bases and 9 bases, there was a span of 20 bases. CDR1 and CDR2 from the germline V gene are SGDLS and YYNGEE. The CDR3 has 14 amino acids. In nucleotides, the CDR3 is TGTGCCAGCAGTTCGTGGACACCTCCCGAGCGCTACACCTTC. It is translated as CASSSWTPPERYTF.

The chain uses TRBV28 and TRBJ2-7, with TRBD2 as a possible D gene (6 bases). Germline loops: CDR1 MDHEN, CDR2 SYDVKM. This CDR3 is 15 amino acids long. The germline V and J ends were trimmed by 3 bases and 4 bases, with 16 bases remaining between them. CDR3 amino acids: CASSFGWGVGYEQYF. DNA for the CDR3: TGTGCCAGCAGTTTTGGCTGGGGGGTCGGTTACGAGCAGTACTTC.

This clone was seen a handful of times. The genes are TRBV5-1 and TRBJ2-7, with a possible D match to TRBD1 (5 bases). Trimming cost V 3 bases and J 3 bases, with 10 bases left between them. Germline-derived CDR1 and CDR2 are SGHRS and YFSETQ. This CDR3 comprises 13 residues. CDR3 bases: TGCGCCAGCAGCTCCGACAGCCTCTACGAGCAGTACTTC. Its protein product is CASSSDSLYEQYF.

This clone occurred a few times. This sample also contains other DNA sequences that code for the same CDR3. V gene TRBV9 combines with J gene TRBJ1-2; weak D call: TRBD1 (5 bases). CDR3 size: 14 residues. Germline V gene lookup returns CDR1 SGDLS and CDR2 YYNGEE. The V gene lost 0 bases and the J gene lost 2 bases, with 8 bases spanning the gap. The CDR3 DNA reads TGTGCCAGCAGCGTAGGCCGGGGGAACTATGGCTACACCTTC. Encoded protein: CASSVGRGNYGYTF.

This clone was seen a few times. V is TRBV9 and J is TRBJ1-1; the match to TRBD1 covers 10 bases. The V segment lost 4 bases and the J segment 1 base; nucleotides outside the gene matches: 13. The CDR3 is 18 amino acids. Germline-derived CDR1 and CDR2 are SGDLS and YYNGEE. CDR3 residues: CASSTRWDRGGENTEAFF. The CDR3 DNA reads as TGTGCCAGCAGCACCCGATGGGACAGGGGAGGTGAGAACACTGAAGCTTTCTTT.

The sample holds a few counts of this clone. The chain links TRBV7-2 to TRBJ2-2; 12 bases are shared with TRBD2. Germline lookup yields CDR1 SGHTA and CDR2 FQGNSA. This CDR3 region has 18 residues. The V segment lost 5 bases and the J segment 6 bases; nucleotides outside the gene matches: 13. DNA for the CDR3: TGTGCCAGCAGCCCACCGGGACTAGCGGGCGGGTTAGCCGGGGAGCTGTTTTTT. It yields the protein CASSPPGLAGGLAGELFF. Full variable domain (rest looked up from reference TRBV7-2 and TRBJ2-2): GAGVSQSPSNKVTEKGKDVELRCDPISGHTALYWYRQSLGQGLEFLIYFQGNSAPDKSGLPSDRFSAERTGGSVSTLTIQRTQQEDSAVYLCASSPPGLAGGLAGELFFGEGSRLTVL.

Only a few counts were recorded for this clone. The chain recombines TRBV7-8 with TRBJ1-1; TRBD1 might be the D (5 bases). Germline CDR1 is SGHVS and CDR2 is FQNEAQ. Trimming shortened V by 1 base and J by 0 bases, and 12 bases separated the two germline ends. The CDR3 is made up of 16 amino acids. CDR3 sequence (DNA): TGTGCCAGCAGCTTAGTGGCAGGGCCCGTGAACACTGAAGCTTTCTTT. Translating gives CASSLVAGPVNTEAFF.

The CDR3 bases are TGTGCCAGCAGCCCCGCTGGCGGGAGAGGAGAGACCCAGTACTTC. Translated, it gives CASSPAGGRGETQYF. This rearrangement joins TRBV11-2 to TRBJ2-5, with 7 bases lining up with TRBD2. Germline V gene data show CDR1 as SGHAT and CDR2 as FQNNGV. The V and J ends lost 5 bases and 4 bases, in that order; junction bases with no gene match: 10. CDR3 size: 15 residues.

The chain is built from TRBV5-4 and TRBJ2-5; no clear D gene. V dropped 1 base and J dropped 2 bases, with 6 bases sitting between them. Per the germline V gene, CDR1 is SGHNT and CDR2 is YYREEE (reference sequence). The CDR3 consists of 13 residues. CDR3 loop: CASSLSQQETQYF. The CDR3 bases are TGTGCCAGCAGCTTGAGTCAGCAAGAGACCCAGTACTTC.

The rearrangement uses TRBV7-9 and TRBJ1-5; TRBD1 aligns across 9 bases. With V trimmed by 3 bases and J by 6 bases, 6 bases remained unmatched. Germline-derived CDR1 and CDR2 are SEHNR and FQNEAQ (reference sequence). CDR3 size: 15 residues. The CDR3 DNA is TGTGCCAGCAGCTTCGGGACAGGGACTACTCAGCCCCAGCATTTT. This translates into CASSFGTGTTQPQHF.

This clone was detected only a few times. The chain employs TRBV5-1 and TRBJ1-1, with D unresolved. The CDR3 has 12 amino acids. The V end was cut by 5 bases, the J end by 1 base, with 6 bases between. In germline, CDR1 is SGHRS, CDR2 YFSETQ. The CDR3 nucleotides are TGCGCCAGCAGTATAGAGAACACTGAAGCTTTCTTT. The encoded protein is CASSIENTEAFF.

The chain has TRBV6-5 and TRBJ2-1; TRBD2 matches at 8 bases. The CDR3 runs to 14 residues. V lost 8 bases, J lost 9 bases, and 12 bases stayed unmatched. The V gene's germline CDR1 is MNHEY and CDR2 SVGAGI. CDR3 coding DNA: TGTGCCAGCCATCAAGCGGGAGAAGAGGGTGAGCAGTTCTTC. Protein sequence: CASHQAGEEGEQFF.

This clone was detected a few times. CDR3 loop: CASSLYETGGETQYF. CDR3 DNA: TGTGCCAGCAGCTTATATGAGACAGGGGGAGAGACCCAGTACTTC. The chain joins TRBV7-9 to TRBJ2-5, with 9 bases fitting TRBD1. Germline V CDR1 and CDR2: SEHNR, FQNEAQ (reference sequence). This CDR3 comprises 15 residues. V shed 2 bases and J 4 bases; nucleotides not matched to a gene: 5.

The chain recombines TRBV7-9 with TRBJ2-7, with TRBD1 identical over 7 bases. Germline V gene data show CDR1 as SEHNR and CDR2 as FQNEAQ (reference sequence). Trimming cost V 1 base and J 2 bases; bases outside gene matches: 11. The CDR3 is made up of 17 amino acids. The CDR3 region is CASSLVSRDSATYEQYF. DNA of the CDR3: TGTGCCAGCAGCTTAGTTTCCCGGGACAGCGCTACCTACGAGCAGTACTTC. Full variable domain (outside the CDR3, taken from reference TRBV7-9 and TRBJ2-7): DTGVSQNPRHKITKRGQNVTFRCDPISEHNRLYWYRQTLGQGPEFLTYFQNEAQLEKSRLLSDRFSAERPKGSFSTLEIQRTEQGDSAMYLCASSLVSRDSATYEQYFGPGTRLTVT.

CDR3 protein: CASSSSGSGTQYF. The CDR3 DNA follows: TGTGCCAGCAGCTCTAGCGGGAGCGGGACGCAGTATTTT. The chain couples TRBV11-2 to TRBJ2-3; TRBD2 matches at 10 bases. This CDR3 comprises 13 residues. The germline CDR1 and CDR2 sequences are SGHAT and FQNNGV. The trim removed 4 bases at V and 9 bases at J, leaving 4 bases unmatched.

The chain has TRBV28 and TRBJ2-7; D gene unclear. The CDR3 runs to 13 residues. Deletions cut 3 bases from V and 4 bases from J, with 10 bases between. The germline CDR1 and CDR2 sequences are MDHEN and SYDVKM. The CDR3 loop is CASSLHRTYEQYF. CDR3 DNA: TGTGCCAGCAGTTTGCATCGTACTTACGAGCAGTACTTC.

This clone showed up just a few times. This chain connects TRBV9 to TRBJ2-2; 9 bases map to TRBD1. V lost 1 base to trimming and J lost 5 bases; unmatched junction nucleotides: 6. Per the germline V gene, CDR1 is SGDLS and CDR2 is YYNGEE. This CDR3 is 16 amino acids long. As DNA, the CDR3 is TGTGCCAGCAGCGTACGGGACAGGGATTTAACCGGGGAGCTGTTTTTT. Translation: CASSVRDRDLTGELFF.

The rearrangement joins TRBV7-9 to TRBJ2-1, with 7 bases fitting TRBD2. Unmatched junction bases numbered 4, after V lost 1 base and J lost 7 bases. The CDR3 runs 14 residues. Germline V gene data show CDR1 as SEHNR and CDR2 as FQNEAQ (reference sequence). The CDR3 bases are TGTGCCAGCAGCTTAGGTGGGGGGGGGAATGAGCAGTTCTTC. This codes for CASSLGGGGNEQFF.

This chain links TRBV11-1 with TRBJ2-5, with a weak D call TRBD2 (7 bases). Germline V lookup: CDR1 SGHAT, CDR2 FQDESV (reference sequence). This CDR3 has 16 amino acids. The ends were cut back, 3 bases at V and 0 bases at J, with 14 bases in the middle. In DNA, the CDR3 is TGTGCCAGCAGCTTGAGGGGGGGCCCGTACCAAGAGACCCAGTACTTC. Translating gives CASSLRGGPYQETQYF.

This clone was seen a handful of times. J is TRBJ1-3 and V is TRBV6-5; D not certain. This CDR3 region has 16 residues. The V gene lost 0 bases and the J gene lost 0 bases, with 9 bases spanning the gap. CDR1 and CDR2 (germline): MNHEY, SVGAGI. CDR3 region: CASSYSEINSGNTIYF. The CDR3 region has the DNA TGTGCCAGCAGTTACTCCGAGATCAACTCTGGAAACACCATATATTTT.

This clone was detected only a few times. The chain combines TRBV7-9 with TRBJ1-5; weak D call: TRBD1 (6 bases). V lost 10 bases and J 3 bases, leaving 13 bases between the germline ends. Germline CDR1 and CDR2: SEHNR and FQNEAQ (reference sequence). The CDR3 has 13 amino acids. The CDR3 region has the DNA TGTGCCACACAGGGTTCCCTCAATCAGCCCCAGCATTTT. Its translation is CATQGSLNQPQHF.